The 6 T cell receptor beta chains reported below all come from one sample, sequenced in a study of blood T cell repertoires in COVID-19 (dated by TCRdb to 2018 to 2020). Preparation of the library involved the immunoSEQ multiplex PCR assay. This immuneACCESS table, as held by TCRdb, lists in-frame sequences with V and J called but not all clones. Of the missing ones, under half trace to an unresolved V gene in checked studies; the others have no known cause. Recorded for this sample are approximately 86,000 clones; 70% to 90% of them occurred a single time. Clones ranked in the top ten supply 8.5% to 10% of the sample. The sequencing sample was made of peripheral blood. The receptors shown here come from a man in his forties or fifties with acute or convalescent COVID-19.

The J gene is TRBJ1-2, the V gene TRBV18; the D gene is possibly TRBD1 (6 bases). Trimming removed 3 bases from V and 4 bases from J, with 12 bases in between. Germline V gene sequence: CDR1 KGHSH, CDR2 LQKENI. The CDR3 has 14 residues. CDR3 protein: CASSPGRDTYGYTF. The CDR3 DNA reads as TGTGCCAGCTCACCGGGACGGGACACCTATGGCTACACCTTC.

The chain uses TRBV10-3 and TRBJ1-4, with D tentatively TRBD1 (6 bases). V shed 3 bases and J shed 8 bases, with 16 bases lying between them. This CDR3 has 15 amino acids. Germline V CDR1 and CDR2: ENHRY, SYGVKD. CDR3 protein: CAISDGQGLEEKLFF. DNA of the CDR3: TGTGCCATCAGTGACGGTCAGGGGTTGGAGGAAAAACTGTTTTTT.

The V call is TRBV11-2, the J call TRBJ1-1, with D perhaps matching TRBD1 (5 bases). The CDR3 runs to 15 residues. The V end was cut by 5 bases, the J end by 7 bases, with 20 bases between. Germline CDR1 reads SGHAT; CDR2 reads FQNNGV. The CDR3 coding sequence is TGTGCCAGCAGCACAAGAATCGGGGGTACTCTTGAAGCTTTCTTT. Translated, it gives CASSTRIGGTLEAFF.

The chain carries TRBV11-3 and TRBJ2-3, with 16 bases fitting TRBD2. This CDR3 is built from 17 residues. V was clipped by 5 bases and J by 4 bases; unmatched bases: 6. Per the germline V gene, CDR1 is SGHNT and CDR2 is YENEEA. The CDR3 DNA reads as TGTGCCAGCAGCACCGGGACTAGCGGGGGGGCGGCAGATACGCAGTATTTT. Translating gives CASSTGTSGGAADTQYF.

This chain joins TRBV7-2 and TRBJ1-5; TRBD1 matches at 7 bases. Germline V gene data show CDR1 as SGHTA and CDR2 as FQGNSA. This CDR3 is 16 amino acids long. The V gene end was trimmed by 1 base and the J gene end by 4 bases; junction bases not matched to a gene: 7. In nucleotides, the CDR3 is TGTGCCAGCAGCTTAGTCCCAGGGGGACCTAATCAGCCCCAGCATTTT. This codes for CASSLVPGGPNQPQHF.

V usage is TRBV7-2 and J usage is TRBJ2-1; TRBD1 matches at 7 bases. Per germline, CDR1 SGHTA and CDR2 FQGNSA. CDR3 length equals 15 residues. Unmatched junction bases numbered 4, after V lost 5 bases and J lost 0 bases. The CDR3 loop reads CASSTRDSSYNEQFF. Written as DNA, the CDR3 is TGTGCCAGCAGCACAAGGGACAGCTCCTACAATGAGCAGTTCTTC.